Following are 21 T cell receptor beta chains from one sample sequenced in a study of persistence of HIV-infected CD4 T cells. Overlapping HIV-1 Gag 15-mer peptides at roughly 1 ug per peptide per mL were used. CD40L/CD69 double-negative CD45RO-high memory CD4+ T cells were collected. This was the immunoSEQ version 4 assay in survey mode. Sequenced by immunoSEQ multiplex PCR; TCRdb stores in-frame clones only, minus some. This table holds around 60,000 clones, over 60% found once. Their antigen targets remain unknown. The material was CD4+ T cells sorted from PBMCs after approximately 19-hour stimulation, obtained from a patient who received antiretroviral therapy. Receptors originate from an adult man with HIV who was CMV-seropositive.

This clone was seen a single time. The chain joins TRBV18 to TRBJ1-1; TRBD1 matches 8 bases. V shed 4 bases, J shed 8 bases, and the junction held 6 bases outside the gene matches. From germline, CDR1 is KGHSH and CDR2 LQKENI. CDR3 length: 13 amino acids. The CDR3 bases are TGTGCCAGCTCACTACAGACAGGGGTAGAAGCTTTCTTT. Protein: CASSLQTGVEAFF.

The chain couples TRBV20-1 to TRBJ2-7; no definite D call. V was cut by 5 bases and J by 7 bases, with 12 bases left in between. Germline CDR1 reads DFQATT; CDR2 reads SNEGSKA (reference sequence). This CDR3 is 11 amino acids long. The CDR3 region has the DNA TGCAGTGCTGAAAAGGACCGGGAGCAGTACTTC. This codes for CSAEKDREQYF.

This clone is classed as medium-sized. The CDR3 region is CASRVNANSPLHF. The CDR3 nucleotides are TGTGCCAGCAGGGTGAACGCTAATTCACCCCTCCACTTT. This chain connects TRBV6-5 to TRBJ1-6; unclear D gene. The CDR3 loop spans 13 amino acids. Trimming removed 6 bases at V and 6 bases at J, with 9 bases between. Germline V gene lookup returns CDR1 MNHEY and CDR2 SVGAGI.

This rearrangement joins TRBV20-1 to TRBJ2-5; D perhaps matches TRBD1 (6 bases). V dropped 3 bases and J dropped 3 bases, with 17 bases sitting between them. Looked up from germline, CDR1 is DFQATT and CDR2 is SNEGSKA (reference sequence). CDR3 length: 15 amino acids. This chain's CDR3 is CSASKKAGVEETQYF. CDR3 coding DNA: TGCAGTGCTAGTAAGAAGGCAGGGGTGGAAGAGACCCAGTACTTC.

V is TRBV21-1 and J is TRBJ1-2; the table's D call of TRBD1 was not tested on the DNA. TRBV21-1 is recorded as a pseudogene. CDR3 size: 15 residues. The CDR3 DNA follows: TGTGCCAGCAGCAAAGATGGAAGGGGTCTCAATGGCTACACCTTC. It translates to CASSKDGRGLNGYTF.

This clone is a singleton in its sample. The chain employs TRBV12-3 or TRBV12-4 and TRBJ1-2; 7 bases agree with TRBD1. This CDR3 is built from 13 residues. Germline trimming cut 5 bases from V and 5 bases from J; bases unmatched to any gene: 5. CDR3 amino acids: CASSGQVGYGYTF. The CDR3 region has the DNA TGTGCCAGCAGTGGACAGGTCGGATATGGCTACACCTTC.

The V call is TRBV2, the J call TRBJ2-3, with 11 bases lining up with TRBD2. After removal of 5 bases from V and 4 bases from J, the junction contained 11 bases not matched to a gene. The CDR3 loop spans 17 amino acids. Germline V gene sequence: CDR1 SNHLY, CDR2 FYNNEI. The CDR3 spells CASSKGSGGALADTQYF. In nucleotides, the CDR3 is TGTGCCAGCAGTAAGGGTAGCGGGGGGGCTCTGGCAGATACGCAGTATTTT.

The chain is built from TRBV28 and TRBJ1-4; D gene ambiguous. The V end lost 1 base, the J end lost 5 bases, and 14 bases lay between the germline ends. Germline V gene sequence: CDR1 MDHEN, CDR2 SYDVKM. The CDR3 consists of 16 residues. CDR3 DNA: TGTGCCAGCAGTTTATCAGGTTCGGGCTTAAATGAAAAACTGTTTTTT. It encodes CASSLSGSGLNEKLFF.

The V gene is TRBV28, the J gene TRBJ2-7; the D gene is possibly TRBD1 (6 bases). With 7 bases removed from V and 10 bases from J, the gap between germline ends came to 20 bases. Per the germline V gene, CDR1 is MDHEN and CDR2 is SYDVKM. The CDR3 consists of 13 residues. The CDR3: CASIPSGTNLQYF. The CDR3 DNA reads TGTGCCAGCATTCCGTCCGGGACAAACCTCCAGTACTTC.

CDR3 coding DNA: TGTGCCAGCAGTTTGGGGAGTTCACCCCTCCACTTT. Protein product: CASSLGSSPLHF. The chain combines TRBV27 with TRBJ1-6, with D unresolved. This CDR3 contains 12 residues. The V gene's germline CDR1 is MNHEY and CDR2 SMNVEV (reference sequence). Trimming cost V 3 bases and J 9 bases, with 6 bases left between them.

J is TRBJ1-5 and V is TRBV28; 8 bases are shared with TRBD1. This CDR3 region has 14 residues. The J segment lost 7 bases and the V segment lost 6 bases, leaving 8 bases of the junction unmatched. CDR1 and CDR2 (germline): MDHEN, SYDVKM. Here the CDR3 reads CASREGQGGQPQHF. DNA for the CDR3: TGTGCCAGCAGAGAAGGACAGGGAGGGCAGCCCCAGCATTTT.

The chain combines TRBV7-8 with TRBJ1-2; no clear D. V dropped 1 base and J dropped 7 bases, with 13 bases sitting between them. Germline V gene data show CDR1 as SGHVS and CDR2 as FQNEAQ. There are 14 residues in the CDR3. The chain's CDR3 is CASSLVTETGGYTF. DNA of the CDR3: TGTGCCAGCAGCTTAGTAACGGAGACGGGTGGCTACACCTTC.

This clone was seen more than once but under ten times. The chain joins TRBV12-3 or TRBV12-4 to TRBJ2-1; D is undetermined. V was cut by 6 bases and J by 4 bases, with 10 bases left in between. The CDR3 covers 13 residues. The CDR3 region is CASSSQSYNEQFF. The DNA of the CDR3 is TGTGCCAGCAGCTCTCAGAGTTACAATGAGCAGTTCTTC.

The chain carries TRBV25-1 and TRBJ2-1; 7 bases line up with TRBD2. Germline CDR1 reads MGHDK; CDR2 reads SYGVNS. The CDR3 totals 15 residues. The J segment lost 12 bases and the V segment lost 5 bases, leaving 16 bases of the junction unmatched. This chain's CDR3 is CASSPTWEGLAGQFF. In DNA form, the CDR3 reads TGTGCCAGCAGTCCAACGTGGGAGGGACTCGCGGGGCAGTTCTTC.

The chain is built from TRBV7-2 and TRBJ2-4; 7 positions agree with TRBD2. Looked up from germline, CDR1 is SGHTA and CDR2 is FQGNSA. The CDR3 length is 14 residues. V was clipped by 4 bases and J by 6 bases; unmatched bases: 6. The CDR3 protein is CASSSGLRGNIQYF. CDR3 nucleotide sequence: TGTGCCAGCAGCTCGGGACTAAGGGGAAACATTCAGTACTTC.

The J gene is TRBJ2-7, the V gene TRBV5-1; D gene uncertain. The germline V and J ends were trimmed by 2 bases and 0 bases, with 15 bases remaining between them. CDR3 length: 16 amino acids. The germline gives CDR1 SGHRS, CDR2 YFSETQ. The chain's CDR3 is CASSFLQGSSSYEQYF. The DNA of the CDR3 is TGCGCCAGCAGCTTCCTCCAAGGGTCAAGCTCCTACGAGCAGTACTTC.

V is TRBV24-1 and J is TRBJ2-2, with 8 positions matching TRBD1. The CDR3 runs to 16 residues. Germline V gene lookup returns CDR1 KGHDR and CDR2 SFDVKD. J was trimmed by 7 bases and V by 5 bases; bases with no gene match: 11. CDR3 residues: CATSGLGTGHDGELFF. The CDR3 nucleotides read TGTGCCACCAGTGGATTGGGGACAGGTCACGACGGGGAGCTGTTTTTT.

This clone was observed a few times. The chain employs TRBV6-5 and TRBJ2-7; the D gene is possibly TRBD1 (6 bases). Germline V gives CDR1 MNHEY, CDR2 SVGAGI. The CDR3 covers 15 residues. Trimming shortened V by 2 bases and J by 1 base, and 12 bases separated the two germline ends. CDR3 sequence (DNA): TGTGCCAGCAGTTACCTGGGGGCTGCGTCCTACGAGCAGTACTTC. It encodes CASSYLGAASYEQYF.

This clone was detected once. V and J are TRBV6-2 or TRBV6-3 and TRBJ2-1, with 15 nucleotides matching TRBD2. Germline lookup yields CDR1 MNHEY and CDR2 SVGEGT. The J segment lost 1 base and the V segment lost 5 bases, leaving 6 bases of the junction unmatched. The length of the CDR3 is 18 residues. This chain's CDR3 is CASSLGTSGGRSYNEQFF. The CDR3, as DNA: TGTGCCAGCAGTCTCGGGACTAGCGGGGGGAGGTCCTACAATGAGCAGTTCTTC.

V and J are TRBV19 and TRBJ1-4, with D unclear. Germline V gene lookup returns CDR1 LNHDA and CDR2 SQIVND (reference sequence). CDR3 size: 15 residues. Trimming cost V 3 bases and J 1 base, with 9 bases left between them. The CDR3 loop is CASSMGIGTNEKLFF. CDR3 sequence (DNA): TGTGCCAGTAGTATGGGGATTGGAACTAATGAAAAACTGTTTTTT.

Here the CDR3 reads CASSTGNEQFF. DNA for the CDR3: TGTGCCAGCAGTACAGGCAATGAGCAGTTCTTC. V is TRBV6-5 and J is TRBJ2-1, with a tentative D call TRBD1 (5 bases). V gave up 5 bases and J gave up 6 bases, with 5 bases separating them. The CDR3 sequence is 11 residues long. Germline-derived CDR1 and CDR2 are MNHEY and SVGAGI.